This T cell receptor (beta chain) was retrieved from a study of vaccination effects on CD4 cells after COVID-19. The wider study: BNT162b2 vaccine or mRNA-1273 vaccine was given to participants in two doses.

This clone was seen only a few times. Antigen unknown. The protocol was immunoSEQ multiplex PCR, while the TCRdb copy is restricted to in-frame clones and leaves out a portion. The data hold tens of thousands of clones, with about four fifths observed a single time. Prior to sequencing, the ViraFEST assay stimulated PBMC with viral peptide pools, which expanded the antigen-specific CD4+ T cells. When roughly eleven days of culture had elapsed, CD4+ T cells were isolated. Vaccinated recipients, who were negative for nucleocapsid antibodies, had no history of SARS-CoV-2 infection. Trimming stripped 0 bases from V and 1 base from J, with 10 bases between. The germline gives CDR1 KGHSH, CDR2 LQKENI. CDR3 length: 17 residues.

The V and J genes are TRBV18 and TRBJ2-6; D is uncertain. The sequence was obtained from a human donor who received a COVID-19 vaccine. This sample comprised CD4+ T cells from PBMCs cultured with HCoV-OC43 spike peptides, obtained before COVID-19 vaccination. This sample's subset: HCoV-OC43 spike overlapping peptide pool stimulation. The CDR3 sequence: CASSPPAILSGANVLTF. The CDR3 DNA follows: TGTGCCAGCTCACCACCAGCAATTTTATCTGGGGCCAACGTCCTGACTTTC.